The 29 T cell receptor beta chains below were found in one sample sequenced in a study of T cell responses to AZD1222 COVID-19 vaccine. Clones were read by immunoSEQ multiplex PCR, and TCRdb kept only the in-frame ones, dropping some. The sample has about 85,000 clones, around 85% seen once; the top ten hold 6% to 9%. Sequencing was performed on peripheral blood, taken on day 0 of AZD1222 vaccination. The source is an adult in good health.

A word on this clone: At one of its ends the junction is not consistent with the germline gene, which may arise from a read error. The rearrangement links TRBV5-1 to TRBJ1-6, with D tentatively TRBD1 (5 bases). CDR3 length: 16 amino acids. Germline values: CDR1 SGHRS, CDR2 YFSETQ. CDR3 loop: CASRLGGSSYNSPLHF. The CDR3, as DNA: TGCGCCAGCAGATTGGGGGGGAGCTCCTATAATTCACCCCTCCACTTT.

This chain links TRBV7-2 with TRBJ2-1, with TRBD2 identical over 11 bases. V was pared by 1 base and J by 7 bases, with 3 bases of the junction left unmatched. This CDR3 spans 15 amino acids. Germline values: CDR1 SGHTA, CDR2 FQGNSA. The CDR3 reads CASSLGSSGRNEQFF. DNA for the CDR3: TGTGCCAGCAGCTTAGGGTCTAGCGGGAGGAATGAGCAGTTCTTC.

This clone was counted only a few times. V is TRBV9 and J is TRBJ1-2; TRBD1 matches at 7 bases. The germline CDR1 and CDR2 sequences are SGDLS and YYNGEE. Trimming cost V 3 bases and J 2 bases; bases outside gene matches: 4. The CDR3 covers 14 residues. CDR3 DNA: TGTGCCAGCAGCGCATCGGGACAGAACTATGGCTACACCTTC. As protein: CASSASGQNYGYTF. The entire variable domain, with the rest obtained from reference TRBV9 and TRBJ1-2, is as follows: DSGVTQTPKHLITATGQRVTLRCSPRSGDLSVYWYQQSLDQGLQFLIQYYNGEERAKGNILERFSAQQFPDLHSELNLSSLELGDSALYFCASSASGQNYGYTFGSGTRLTVV.

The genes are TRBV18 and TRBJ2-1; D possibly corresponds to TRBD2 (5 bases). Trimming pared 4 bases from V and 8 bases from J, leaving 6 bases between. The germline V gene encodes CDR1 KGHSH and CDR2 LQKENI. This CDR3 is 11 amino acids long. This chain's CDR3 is CASSREHEQFF. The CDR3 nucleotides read TGTGCCAGCTCACGGGAGCATGAGCAGTTCTTC.

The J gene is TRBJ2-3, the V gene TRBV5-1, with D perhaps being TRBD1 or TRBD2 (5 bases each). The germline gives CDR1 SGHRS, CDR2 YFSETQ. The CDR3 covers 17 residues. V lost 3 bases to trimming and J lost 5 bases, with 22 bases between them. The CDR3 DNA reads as TGCGCCAGCAGCTCCTGGGGCACAGATCGGAGGCTAGATACGCAGTATTTT. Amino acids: CASSSWGTDRRLDTQYF.

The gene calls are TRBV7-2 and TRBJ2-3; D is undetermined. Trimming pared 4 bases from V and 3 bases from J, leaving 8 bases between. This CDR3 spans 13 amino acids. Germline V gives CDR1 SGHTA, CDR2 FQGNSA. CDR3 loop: CASSSTFTDTQYF. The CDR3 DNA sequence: TGTGCCAGCAGCTCCACTTTTACAGATACGCAGTATTTT.

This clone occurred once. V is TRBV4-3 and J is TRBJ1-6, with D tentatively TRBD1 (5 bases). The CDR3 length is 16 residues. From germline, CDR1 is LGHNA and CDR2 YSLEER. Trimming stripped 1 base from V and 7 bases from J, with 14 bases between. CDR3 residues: CASSQVVRAQNSPLHF. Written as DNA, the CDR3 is TGCGCCAGCAGCCAAGTGGTCAGGGCGCAGAATTCACCCCTCCACTTT.

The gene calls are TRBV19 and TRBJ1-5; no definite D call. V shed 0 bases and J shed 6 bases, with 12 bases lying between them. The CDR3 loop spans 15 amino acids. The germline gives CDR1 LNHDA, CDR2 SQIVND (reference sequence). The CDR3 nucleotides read TGTGCCAGTAGTATAGAGGCGGGCGGTGCTCAGCCCCAGCATTTT. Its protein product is CASSIEAGGAQPQHF.

CDR3 in amino acids: CASSVAPSKATQYF. CDR3 coding DNA: TGTGCCAGCAGCGTCGCCCCTTCGAAAGCGACCCAGTACTTC. This chain connects TRBV7-2 to TRBJ2-5; D is uncertain. The CDR3 contains 14 residues. V was clipped by 5 bases and J by 7 bases, with 17 bases between them. The germline CDR1 and CDR2 sequences are SGHTA and FQGNSA.

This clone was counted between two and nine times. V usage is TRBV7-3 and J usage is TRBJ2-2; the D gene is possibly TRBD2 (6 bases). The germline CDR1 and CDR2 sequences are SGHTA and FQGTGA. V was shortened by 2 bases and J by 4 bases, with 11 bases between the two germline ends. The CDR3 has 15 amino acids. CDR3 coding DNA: TGTGCCAGCAGCTTAGGAGGGATTCCCACCGGGGAGCTGTTTTTT. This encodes CASSLGGIPTGELFF.

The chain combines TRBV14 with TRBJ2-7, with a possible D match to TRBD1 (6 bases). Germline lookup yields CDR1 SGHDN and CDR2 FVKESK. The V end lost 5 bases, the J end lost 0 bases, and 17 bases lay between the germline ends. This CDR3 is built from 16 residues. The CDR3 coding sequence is TGTGCCAGCAGCGGTAATTACGGACAGTACTCCTACGAGCAGTACTTC. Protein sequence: CASSGNYGQYSYEQYF.

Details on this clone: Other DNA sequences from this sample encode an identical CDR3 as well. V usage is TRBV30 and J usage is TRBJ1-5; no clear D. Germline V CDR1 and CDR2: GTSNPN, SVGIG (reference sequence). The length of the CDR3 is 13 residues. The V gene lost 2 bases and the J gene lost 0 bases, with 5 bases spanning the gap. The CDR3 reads CAWSPDSNQPQHF. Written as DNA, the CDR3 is TGTGCCTGGAGTCCAGATAGCAATCAGCCCCAGCATTTT.

The CDR3 nucleotides are TGTGCCAGCAGCCCGGGACAGGGGGGGTTTCAGCCCCAGCATTTT. It codes for CASSPGQGGFQPQHF. The chain combines TRBV3-1 (or the pseudogene TRBV3-2) with TRBJ1-5; 11 bases agree with TRBD1. Germline values: CDR1 LGHDT, CDR2 YNNKEL (reference sequence). J lost 6 bases, V lost 4 bases, and 5 bases had no gene match. This CDR3 contains 15 residues.

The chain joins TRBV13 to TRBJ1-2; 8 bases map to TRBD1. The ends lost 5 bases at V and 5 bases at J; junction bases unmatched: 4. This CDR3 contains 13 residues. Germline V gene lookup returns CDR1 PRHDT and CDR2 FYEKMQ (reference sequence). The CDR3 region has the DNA TGTGCCAGCAGCACAGGGGGTAGGTATGGCTACACCTTC. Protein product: CASSTGGRYGYTF.

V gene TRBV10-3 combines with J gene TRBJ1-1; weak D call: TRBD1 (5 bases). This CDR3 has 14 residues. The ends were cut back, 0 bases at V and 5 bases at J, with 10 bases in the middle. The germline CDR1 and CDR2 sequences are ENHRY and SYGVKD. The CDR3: CAISESGVGTEAFF. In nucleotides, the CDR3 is TGTGCCATCAGTGAGTCAGGGGTGGGGACTGAAGCTTTCTTT.

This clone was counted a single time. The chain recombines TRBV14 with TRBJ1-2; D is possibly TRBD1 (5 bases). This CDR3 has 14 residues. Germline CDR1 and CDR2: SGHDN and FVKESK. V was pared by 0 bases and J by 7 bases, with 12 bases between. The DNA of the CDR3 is TGTGCCAGCAGCCAAGATCAGGGAACGAGTGGCTACACCTTC. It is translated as CASSQDQGTSGYTF.

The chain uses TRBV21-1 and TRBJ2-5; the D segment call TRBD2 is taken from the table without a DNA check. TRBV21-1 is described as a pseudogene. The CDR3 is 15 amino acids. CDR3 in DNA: TGTGCCAGCAGCAAAGGGTCTAGCGGGAAAGAGACCCAGTACTTC. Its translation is CASSKGSSGKETQYF.

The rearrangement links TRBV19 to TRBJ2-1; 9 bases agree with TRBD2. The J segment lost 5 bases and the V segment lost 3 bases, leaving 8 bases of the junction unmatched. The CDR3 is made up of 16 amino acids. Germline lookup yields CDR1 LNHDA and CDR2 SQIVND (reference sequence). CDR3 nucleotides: TGTGCCAGTAGTATCCCCGGGACTAGCCCCAACAATGAGCAGTTCTTC. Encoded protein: CASSIPGTSPNNEQFF.

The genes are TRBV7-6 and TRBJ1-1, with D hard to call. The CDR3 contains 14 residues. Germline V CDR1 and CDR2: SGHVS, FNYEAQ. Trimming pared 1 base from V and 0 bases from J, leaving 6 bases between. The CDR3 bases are TGTGCCAGCAGCTTAGATGCCTTGAACACTGAAGCTTTCTTT. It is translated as CASSLDALNTEAFF.

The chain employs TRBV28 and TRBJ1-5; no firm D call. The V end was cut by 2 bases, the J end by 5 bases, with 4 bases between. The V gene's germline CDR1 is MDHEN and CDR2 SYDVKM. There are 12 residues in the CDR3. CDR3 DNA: TGTGCCAGCAGTTTAAATTATCAGCCCCAGCATTTT. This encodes CASSLNYQPQHF. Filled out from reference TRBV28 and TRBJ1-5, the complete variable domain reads DVKVTQSSRYLVKRTGEKVFLECVQDMDHENMFWYRQDPGLGLRLIYFSYDVKMKEKGDIPEGYSVSREKKERFSLILESASTNQTSMYLCASSLNYQPQHFGDGTRLSIL.

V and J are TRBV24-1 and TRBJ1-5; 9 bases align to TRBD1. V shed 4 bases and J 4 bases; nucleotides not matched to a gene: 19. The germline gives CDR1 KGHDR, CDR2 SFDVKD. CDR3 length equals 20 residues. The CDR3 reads CATSDSGGQGAFSGNQPQHF. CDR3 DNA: TGTGCCACCAGTGACTCAGGGGGACAGGGCGCGTTTTCGGGAAATCAGCCCCAGCATTTT.

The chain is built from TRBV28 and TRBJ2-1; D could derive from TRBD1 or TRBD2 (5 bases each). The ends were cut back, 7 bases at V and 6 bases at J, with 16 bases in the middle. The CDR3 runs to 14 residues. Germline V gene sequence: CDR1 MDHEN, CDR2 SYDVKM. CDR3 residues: CASTEGWKSNEQFF. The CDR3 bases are TGTGCCAGCACTGAGGGGTGGAAGAGCAATGAGCAGTTCTTC.

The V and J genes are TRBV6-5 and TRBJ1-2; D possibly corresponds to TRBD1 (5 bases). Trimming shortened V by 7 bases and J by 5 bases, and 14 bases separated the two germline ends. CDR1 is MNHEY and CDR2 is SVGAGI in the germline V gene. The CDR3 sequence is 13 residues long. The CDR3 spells CASKPLGGYGYTF. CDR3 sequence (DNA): TGTGCCAGCAAACCCCTGGGGGGATATGGCTACACCTTC.

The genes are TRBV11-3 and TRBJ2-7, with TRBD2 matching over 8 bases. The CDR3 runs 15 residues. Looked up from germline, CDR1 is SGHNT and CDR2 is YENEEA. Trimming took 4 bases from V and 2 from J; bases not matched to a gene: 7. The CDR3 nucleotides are TGTGCCAGCAGCTACCGCCCCGGGAGGGCCTACGAGCAGTACTTC. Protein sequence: CASSYRPGRAYEQYF.

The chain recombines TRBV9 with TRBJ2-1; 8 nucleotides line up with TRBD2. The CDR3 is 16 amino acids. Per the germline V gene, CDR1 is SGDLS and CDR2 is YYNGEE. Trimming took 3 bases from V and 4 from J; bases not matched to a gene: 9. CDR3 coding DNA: TGTGCCAGCAGCGAAGGGTCTAGCGGGTCATACAATGAGCAGTTCTTC. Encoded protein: CASSEGSSGSYNEQFF.

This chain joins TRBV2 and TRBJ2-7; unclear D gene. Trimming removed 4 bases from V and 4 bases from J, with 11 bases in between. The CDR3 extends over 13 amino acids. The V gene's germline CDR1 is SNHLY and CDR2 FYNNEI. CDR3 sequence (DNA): TGTGCCAGCAGTGGGGATCACCCTTACGAGCAGTACTTC. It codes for CASSGDHPYEQYF.

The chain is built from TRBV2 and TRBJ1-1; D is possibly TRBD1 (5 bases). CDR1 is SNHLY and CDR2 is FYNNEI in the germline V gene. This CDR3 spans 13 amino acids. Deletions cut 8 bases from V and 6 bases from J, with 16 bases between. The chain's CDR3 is CASLRGDIAEAFF. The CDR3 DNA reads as TGTGCCAGCTTACGGGGGGATATCGCTGAAGCTTTCTTT.

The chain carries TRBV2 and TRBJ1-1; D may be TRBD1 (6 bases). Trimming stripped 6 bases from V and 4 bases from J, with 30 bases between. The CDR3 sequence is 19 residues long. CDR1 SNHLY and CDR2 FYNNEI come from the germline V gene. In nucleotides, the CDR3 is TGTGCCAGCAGCCAGGTGGGGGGGGCAGTGTTTTTCGGAGTCACTGAAGCTTTCTTT. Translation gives CASSQVGGAVFFGVTEAFF. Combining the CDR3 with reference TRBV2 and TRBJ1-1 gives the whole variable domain EPEVTQTPSHQVTQMGQEVILRCVPISNHLYFYWYRQILGQKVEFLVSFYNNEISEKSEIFDDQFSVERPDGSNFTLKIRSTKLEDSAMYFCASSQVGGAVFFGVTEAFFGQGTRLTVV.

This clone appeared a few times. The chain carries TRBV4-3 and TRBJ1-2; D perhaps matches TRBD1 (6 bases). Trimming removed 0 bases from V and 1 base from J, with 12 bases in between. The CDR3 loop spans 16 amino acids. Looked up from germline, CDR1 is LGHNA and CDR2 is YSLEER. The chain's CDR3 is CASSQDKGGDNYGYTF. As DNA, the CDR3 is TGCGCCAGCAGCCAAGATAAAGGGGGAGATAACTATGGCTACACCTTC.